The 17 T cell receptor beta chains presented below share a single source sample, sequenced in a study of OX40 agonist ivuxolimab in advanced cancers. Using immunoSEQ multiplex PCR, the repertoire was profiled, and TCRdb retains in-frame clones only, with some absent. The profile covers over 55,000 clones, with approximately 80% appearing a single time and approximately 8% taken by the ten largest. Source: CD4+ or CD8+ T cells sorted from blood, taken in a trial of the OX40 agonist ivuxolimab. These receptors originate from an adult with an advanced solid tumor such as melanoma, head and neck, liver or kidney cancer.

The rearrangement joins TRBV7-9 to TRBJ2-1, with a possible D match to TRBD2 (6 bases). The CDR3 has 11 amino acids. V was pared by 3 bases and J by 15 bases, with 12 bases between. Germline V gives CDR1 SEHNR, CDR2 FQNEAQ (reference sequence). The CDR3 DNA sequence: TGTGCCAGCAGCTTGCGAGGGAGGCGGTTCTTC. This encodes CASSLRGRRFF.

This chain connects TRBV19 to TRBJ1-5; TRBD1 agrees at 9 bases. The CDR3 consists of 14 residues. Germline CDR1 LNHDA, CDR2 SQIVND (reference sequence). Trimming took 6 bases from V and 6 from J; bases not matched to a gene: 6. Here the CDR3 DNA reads TGTGCCAGTAGCAGGGGACAGGGATTTCAGCCCCAGCATTTT. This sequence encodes CASSRGQGFQPQHF.

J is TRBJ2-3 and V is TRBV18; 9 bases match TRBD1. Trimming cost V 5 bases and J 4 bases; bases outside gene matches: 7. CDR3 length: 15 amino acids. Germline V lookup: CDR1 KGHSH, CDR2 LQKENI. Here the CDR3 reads CASSSRDRDSDTQYF. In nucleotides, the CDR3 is TGTGCCAGCTCATCCCGGGACAGGGACTCAGATACGCAGTATTTT. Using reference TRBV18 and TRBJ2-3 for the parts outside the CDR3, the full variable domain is NAGVMQNPRHLVRRRGQEARLRCSPMKGHSHVYWYRQLPEEGLKFMVYLQKENIIDESGMPKERFSAEFPKEGPSILRIQQVVRGDSAAYFCASSSRDRDSDTQYFGPGTRLTVL.

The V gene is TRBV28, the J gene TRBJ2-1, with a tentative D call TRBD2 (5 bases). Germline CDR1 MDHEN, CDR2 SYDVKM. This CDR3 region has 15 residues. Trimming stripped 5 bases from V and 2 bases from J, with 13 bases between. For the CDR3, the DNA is TGTGCCAGCAGTCCCGGACGGGGAGCCTACAATGAGCAGTTCTTC. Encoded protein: CASSPGRGAYNEQFF.

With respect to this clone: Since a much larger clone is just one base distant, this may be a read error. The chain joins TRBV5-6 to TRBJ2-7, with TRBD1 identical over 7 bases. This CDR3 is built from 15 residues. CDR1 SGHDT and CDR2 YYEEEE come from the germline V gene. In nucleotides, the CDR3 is TGTGCCAGCAGCTCCACGACAGGGCTAACCTACGGGCAGTACTTC. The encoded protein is CASSSTTGLTYGQYF.

CDR3 nucleotide sequence: TGTGCCAGCAGTTTATCACAGGGGAACGAGCAGTACTTC. Encoded protein: CASSLSQGNEQYF. This chain connects TRBV7-2 to TRBJ2-7, with 7 bases identical to TRBD1. The CDR3 sequence is 13 residues long. V was clipped by 6 bases and J by 5 bases; unmatched bases: 7. In germline, CDR1 is SGHTA, CDR2 FQGNSA.

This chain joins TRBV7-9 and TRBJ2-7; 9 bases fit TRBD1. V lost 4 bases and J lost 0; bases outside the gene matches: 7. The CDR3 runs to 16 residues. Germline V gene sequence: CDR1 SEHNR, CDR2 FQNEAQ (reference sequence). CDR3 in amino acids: CASSSLGQGSSYEQYF. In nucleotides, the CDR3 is TGTGCCAGCAGCTCACTCGGACAGGGGAGCTCCTACGAGCAGTACTTC.

CDR3 DNA sequence: TGCGCCAGCAGCTTGGTTCCGGGGCCCTACGAGCAGTACTTC. Translating gives CASSLVPGPYEQYF. The chain links TRBV5-1 to TRBJ2-7; D tentatively reads TRBD1 or TRBD2 (5 bases each). CDR3 length: 14 residues. V lost 0 bases to trimming and J lost 2 bases, with 9 bases between them. Germline values: CDR1 SGHRS, CDR2 YFSETQ. Based on the CDR3 plus reference TRBV5-1 and TRBJ2-7, the full variable domain is KAGVTQTPRYLIKTRGQQVTLSCSPISGHRSVSWYQQTPGQGLQFLFEYFSETQRNKGNFPGRFSGRQFSNSRSEMNVSTLELGDSALYLCASSLVPGPYEQYFGPGTRLTVT.

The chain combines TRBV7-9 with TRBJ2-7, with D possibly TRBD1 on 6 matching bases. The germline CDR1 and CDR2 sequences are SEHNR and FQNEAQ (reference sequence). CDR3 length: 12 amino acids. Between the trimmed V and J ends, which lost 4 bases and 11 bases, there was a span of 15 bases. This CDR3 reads CASSSQGTSKYV. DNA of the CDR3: TGTGCCAGCAGCTCGCAAGGGACATCTAAGTACGTC.

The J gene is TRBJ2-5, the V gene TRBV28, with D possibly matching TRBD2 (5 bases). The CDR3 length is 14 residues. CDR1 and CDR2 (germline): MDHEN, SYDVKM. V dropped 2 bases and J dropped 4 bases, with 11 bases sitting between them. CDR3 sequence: CASSLKLARETQYF. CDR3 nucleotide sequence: TGTGCCAGCAGTTTAAAGCTAGCCCGAGAGACCCAGTACTTC.

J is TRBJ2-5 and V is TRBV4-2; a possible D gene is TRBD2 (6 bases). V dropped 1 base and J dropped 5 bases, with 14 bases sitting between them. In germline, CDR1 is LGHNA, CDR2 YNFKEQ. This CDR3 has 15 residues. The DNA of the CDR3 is TGTGCCAGCAGCCAAGGGGTCGGGGGTGACGAGACCCAGTACTTC. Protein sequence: CASSQGVGGDETQYF.

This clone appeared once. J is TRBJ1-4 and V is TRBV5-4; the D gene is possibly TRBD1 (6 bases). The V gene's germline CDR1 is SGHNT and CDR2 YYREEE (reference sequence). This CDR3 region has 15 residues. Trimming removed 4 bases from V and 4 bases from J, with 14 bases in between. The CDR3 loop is CASSPGGGGNEKLFF. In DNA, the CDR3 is TGTGCCAGCAGCCCCGGCGGAGGGGGTAATGAAAAACTGTTTTTT.

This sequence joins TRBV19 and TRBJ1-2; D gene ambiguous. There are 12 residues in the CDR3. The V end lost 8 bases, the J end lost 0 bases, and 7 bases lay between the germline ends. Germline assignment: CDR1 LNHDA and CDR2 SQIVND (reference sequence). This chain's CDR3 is CASVDPNYGYTF. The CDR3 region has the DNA TGTGCCAGTGTGGACCCTAACTATGGCTACACCTTC. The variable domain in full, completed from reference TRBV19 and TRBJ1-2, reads DGGITQSPKYLFRKEGQNVTLSCEQNLNHDAMYWYRQDPGQGLRLIYYSQIVNDFQKGDIAEGYSVSREKKESFPLTVTSAQKNPTAFYLCASVDPNYGYTFGSGTRLTVV.

CDR3 in DNA: TGCGCCAGCAGCCAACCCGGACTCTCCTACGAGCAGTACTTC. Translating gives CASSQPGLSYEQYF. The chain recombines TRBV4-1 with TRBJ2-7; D perhaps matches TRBD2 (5 bases). The CDR3 is 14 residues long. CDR1 is MGHRA, CDR2 YSYEKL, per germline. V shed 2 bases and J shed 0 bases, with 8 bases lying between them.

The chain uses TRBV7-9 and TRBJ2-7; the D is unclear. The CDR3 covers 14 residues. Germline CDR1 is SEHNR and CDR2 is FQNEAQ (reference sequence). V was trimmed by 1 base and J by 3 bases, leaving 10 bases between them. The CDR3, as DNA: TGTGCCAGCAGCTTAGACCCGTTCGGCTACGAGCAGTACTTC. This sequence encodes CASSLDPFGYEQYF.

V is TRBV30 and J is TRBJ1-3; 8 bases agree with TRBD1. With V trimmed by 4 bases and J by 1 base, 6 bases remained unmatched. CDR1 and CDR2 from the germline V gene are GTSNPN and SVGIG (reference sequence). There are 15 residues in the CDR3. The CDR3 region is CAWTPDRVSGNTIYF. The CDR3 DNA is TGTGCCTGGACCCCGGACAGGGTGTCTGGAAACACCATATATTTT.

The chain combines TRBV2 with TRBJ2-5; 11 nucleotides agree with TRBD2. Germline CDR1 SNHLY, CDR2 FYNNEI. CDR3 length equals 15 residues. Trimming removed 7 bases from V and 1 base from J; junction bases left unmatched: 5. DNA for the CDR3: TGTGCCAGCACTCTAGCGGGGGGTCCCCAAGAGACCCAGTACTTC. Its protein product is CASTLAGGPQETQYF.